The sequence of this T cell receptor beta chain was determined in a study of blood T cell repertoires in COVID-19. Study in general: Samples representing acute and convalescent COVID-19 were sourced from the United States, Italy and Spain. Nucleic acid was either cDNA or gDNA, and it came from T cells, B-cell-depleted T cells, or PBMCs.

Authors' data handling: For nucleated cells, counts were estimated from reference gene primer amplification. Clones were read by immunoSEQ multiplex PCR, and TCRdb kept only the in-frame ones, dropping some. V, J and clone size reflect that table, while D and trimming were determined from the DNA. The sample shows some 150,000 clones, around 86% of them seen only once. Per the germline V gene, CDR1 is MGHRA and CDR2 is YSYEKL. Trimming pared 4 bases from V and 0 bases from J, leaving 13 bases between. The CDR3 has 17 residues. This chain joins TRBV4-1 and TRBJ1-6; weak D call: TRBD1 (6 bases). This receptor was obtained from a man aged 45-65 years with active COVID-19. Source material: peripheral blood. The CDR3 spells CASSRGGQSSYNSPLHF. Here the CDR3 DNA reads TGCGCCAGCAGCCGCGGGGGCCAGAGCTCCTATAATTCACCCCTCCACTTT.